This T cell receptor (beta chain) stems from a study of blood T cell repertoires in COVID-19. Overall study: Acute and convalescent COVID-19 samples came from the United States, Italy and Spain. The cDNA or gDNA used as material had been derived from T cells, B-cell-depleted T cells, or PBMCs.

Produced via immunoSEQ multiplex PCR; TCRdb's table is partial and in-frame only. The sample yields about 200,000 clones, more than 70% seen once. Enrolment of Seattle patients took place during active infection, and they were followed longitudinally. The CDR3 extends over 17 amino acids. Germline-derived CDR1 and CDR2 are KGHSH and LQKENI. The V segment lost 3 bases and the J segment 0 bases; nucleotides outside the gene matches: 7. This clonotype was obtained from a man aged 45 to 65 with COVID-19, enrolled during active disease. The source material was peripheral blood. This sequence joins TRBV18 and TRBJ2-4, with 8 bases aligning to TRBD2. This CDR3 is CASSPVAGTIAKNIQYF. For the CDR3, the DNA is TGTGCCAGCTCACCTGTAGCGGGAACCATAGCCAAAAACATTCAGTACTTC.